The text below deals with one TCR beta chain. The data stem from a study of early T cells in non-severe SARS-CoV-2 infection. The V and J ends lost 4 bases and 7 bases, in that order; junction bases with no gene match: 7. This CDR3 spans 15 amino acids. Germline CDR1 SGHRS, CDR2 YFSETQ. In the library, individual cDNA molecules carried attached unique molecular identifiers. TCRdb fed the 5' RACE reads into MiXCR, producing one record per CDR3 protein. The table has some 60,000 distinct CDR3 sequences, over 10% seen once; the top ten hold roughly 1.4%. Source: whole blood, taken at baseline. The sequence derives from an adult who was a healthcare worker with PCR-confirmed SARS-CoV-2 infection or an uninfected control (not recorded which). This sequence joins TRBV5-1 and TRBJ2-1; 11 bases fit TRBD2. The CDR3 DNA is TGCGCCAGCAGCGATACTAGCGGGAGAGGGAATGAGCAGTTCTTC. Residues: CASSDTSGRGNEQFF.